A selection of T cell receptor beta chains follows, all from one sample in a study of blood T cell repertoires in COVID-19. Assay: immunoSEQ multiplex PCR; the TCRdb copy retains only in-frame clones and omits some. Here the sample spans 200,000 to 250,000 clones, about four fifths being singletons. The sequencing sample was made of PBMCs or T cells enriched from blood (not recorded which). The receptors were gathered from a woman in her sixties who had recovered from COVID-19. CDR3s include the opening cysteine and the closing phenylalanine or tryptophan.

TRBJ1-1 | TRBV5-4 | CASSLRTGTNTEAFF
TRBJ1-1 | TRBV7-3 | CASSPLGGAEAFF
TRBJ2-7 | TRBV7-3 | CASSSSPGEQYF
TRBJ2-1 | TRBV7-9 | CASSFTPGLAVYNEQFF
TRBJ1-1 | TRBV12-3/TRBV12-4 | CASGVPPGTEAFF
TRBJ2-5 | TRBV5-1 | CASSLGSGGLQETQYF
TRBJ2-3 | TRBV12-3/TRBV12-4 | CASSLSLDTQYF
TRBJ2-2 | TRBV10-3 | CAISAGLAVGELFF
TRBJ1-6 | TRBV7-2 | CASSSTGTGSPLHF
TRBJ2-5 | TRBV27 | CASRPFGVETQYF
TRBJ2-5 | TRBV3-1/TRBV3-2 | CASSFGTTQGTQYF
TRBJ2-3 | TRBV27 | CASFTQREGGDTQYF
TRBJ2-1 | TRBV11-2 | CASSLVGGQGNEQFF
TRBJ2-3 | TRBV2 | CASSGDSDTQYF
TRBJ2-3 | TRBV29-1 | CSVRTGTDTQYF
TRBJ2-1 | TRBV7-9 | CASSSGTSGYNEQFF
TRBJ1-6 | TRBV27 | CASSFGLHSPLHF
TRBJ2-7 | TRBV3-1/TRBV3-2 | CASSQGVHPGTSSREQYF
TRBJ1-2 | TRBV29-1 | CSVFTDYGYTF
TRBJ2-1 | TRBV10-2 | CASRETSGGAAEQFF
TRBJ2-7 | TRBV14 | CASSLQFLPSYEQYF
TRBJ2-7 | TRBV5-5 | CASGLLLVPYEQYF
TRBJ2-5 | TRBV11-2 | CASSPGQGAQETQYF
TRBJ1-6 | TRBV4-2 | CASSHEQANSPLHF
TRBJ1-3 | TRBV2 | CASRSGTARDGNTIYF
TRBJ1-4 | TRBV6-1 | CASSEDRLPNEKLFF
TRBJ1-1 | TRBV6-5 | CASSYYLGQGRTFF
TRBJ1-2 | TRBV6-5 | CASRQGQGSLGYTF
TRBJ2-6 | TRBV4-1 | CASSQDRGSSGIVSGANVLTF
TRBJ2-3 | TRBV4-3 | CASRPRAGGLVDTQYF
TRBJ1-1 | TRBV7-2 | CASSFRTILNTEAFF
TRBJ2-7 | TRBV19 | CASGMTGPLSYEQYF
TRBJ2-7 | TRBV5-1 | CASSLGGSPYEQYF
TRBJ1-2 | TRBV19 | CASSIDPFDRGRTSNYGYTF
TRBJ2-3 | TRBV19 | CASSIPRDTDTQYF
TRBJ1-2 | TRBV24-1 | CATSDGPSELAGYTF
TRBJ1-1 | TRBV27 | CASSLLIPGREAEAFF
TRBJ2-7 | TRBV5-4 | CASSWGQGVSYEQYF
TRBJ1-3 | TRBV5-1 | CASSFRTGDSGNTIYF
TRBJ1-2 | TRBV7-2 | CASSTTTGSYGYTF
TRBJ1-5 | TRBV11-2 | CASSPLGGDQPQHF
TRBJ1-5 | TRBV6-4 | CASSVGEDQPQHF
TRBJ2-6 | TRBV27 | CASSSRQGARLGANVLTF
TRBJ2-3 | TRBV5-4 | CASSLEEGRRTQYF
TRBJ1-5 | TRBV15 | CATSSRTGTGGQPQHF
TRBJ2-7 | TRBV24-1 | CATSELDRGGDEQYF
TRBJ2-1 | TRBV5-1 | CASSSIGNLPNNEQFF
TRBJ1-3 | TRBV18 | CASSPKTGDSSGNTIYF
TRBJ2-2 | TRBV7-9 | CASSISFGLAGEEGGELFF
TRBJ1-1 | TRBV19 | CASSLGIRATEAFF